This T cell receptor (beta chain) was identified in a study of OX40 agonist ivuxolimab in advanced cancers. This CDR3 spans 13 amino acids. Deletions cut 5 bases from V and 0 bases from J, with 7 bases between. In germline, CDR1 is MDHEN, CDR2 SYDVKM. The protocol was immunoSEQ multiplex PCR, while the TCRdb copy is restricted to in-frame clones and leaves out a portion. This table has 80,000 to 100,000 clones, 75% to 90% appearing once. The chain joins TRBV28 to TRBJ1-1; D unclear. This specimen consisted of CD4+ or CD8+ T cells sorted from blood, obtained in a trial of the OX40 agonist ivuxolimab. This receptor was identified in an adult with an advanced solid tumor such as melanoma, head and neck, liver or kidney cancer. The DNA of the CDR3 is TGTGCCAGCAGTCTTACAATGAACACTGAAGCTTTCTTT. It codes for CASSLTMNTEAFF.